A single T cell receptor beta chain is shown here with its context. No antigen is known for it. There were likely unrecorded immune exposures, though donors were nominally healthy when sampled. The data were taken from a study of cytomegalovirus exposure and HLA in healthy donors. Study in general: From HLA-typed donors, an early data release held 70 million to 95 million unique TCRs.

Findings and limits, study-wide: The classifier reportedly diagnosed cytomegalovirus status with high sensitivity and specificity.

V gave up 1 base and J gave up 7 bases, with 9 bases separating them. The CDR3 consists of 13 residues. Germline-derived CDR1 and CDR2 are SGHAT and FQNNGV. 13 Jbeta primers and 60 Vbeta primers were used for the PCR. Sequencing was performed with immunoSEQ multiplex PCR; in TCRdb, only in-frame clones are kept and a portion is missing. The data hold fewer than 110,000 clones, with around 77% observed a single time. This clonotype was obtained from a male donor in good health and CMV-seronegative. The V and J genes are TRBV11-2 and TRBJ2-3, with a weak D call TRBD2 (6 bases). Sequencing was done on a sample of PBMCs. The CDR3 sequence is CASSLAGGNTQYF. CDR3 sequence (DNA): TGTGCCAGCAGCTTAGCTGGGGGGAATACGCAGTATTTT.